These T cell receptor beta chains were read from a single sample in a study of post-analysis software for immune sequencing data. TCRdb itself ran the PCR reads through MiXCR, one entry per CDR3 protein. The sample has roughly 800,000 distinct CDR3 sequences; 46% are singletons. Sequencing input: blood. The origin of the receptors is a girl aged 10 to 17 with multiple sclerosis. Each CDR3 is given with its conserved first and last residue.

V: TRBV5-6
J: TRBJ1-2
CDR3: CASSDVTRVIGYTF

V: TRBV12-3/TRBV12-4
J: TRBJ2-1
CDR3: CASKGTSLGRSEQFF

V: TRBV9
J: TRBJ2-5
CDR3: CASSVGLQETQYF

V: TRBV7-9
J: TRBJ1-2
CDR3: CASSLEPGRLYGYTF

V: TRBV4-1
J: TRBJ2-5
CDR3: CASSQSGTGQETQYF

V: TRBV7-9
J: TRBJ2-7
CDR3: CASSRLATYEQYF

V: TRBV24-1
J: TRBJ1-1
CDR3: CATMQGAEAFF

V: TRBV12-3/TRBV12-4
J: TRBJ2-5
CDR3: CASSSHGQMVTQYF

V: TRBV20-1
J: TRBJ2-1
CDR3: CSARSGRQYEQFF

V: TRBV6-1
J: TRBJ1-1
CDR3: CASSAAVNMNTEAFF

V: TRBV7-2
J: TRBJ2-7
CDR3: CASSHRGGGYEQYF

V: TRBV24-1
J: TRBJ2-1
CDR3: CATSDPGTSGSYNEQFF

V: TRBV7-9
J: TRBJ2-2
CDR3: CASWTGTNTGELFF

V: TRBV6-5
J: TRBJ2-3
CDR3: CASSSFPGGSALADTQYF

V: TRBV4-1
J: .
CDR3: CASSQVGLARETQYF

V: TRBV20-1
J: TRBJ1-5
CDR3: CSARGRPFDQPQHF

V: TRBV12-3/TRBV12-4
J: TRBJ2-7
CDR3: CASSLSQQGERTYEQYF

V: TRBV6-5
J: TRBJ2-3
CDR3: CASSYSVLGGRLDTQYF

V: TRBV6-5
J: TRBJ1-2
CDR3: CASSFRTTRDSVLVYGYTF

V: TRBV12-3/TRBV12-4
J: TRBJ2-2
CDR3: CASILRGDGELFF